This passage covers 25 T cell receptor beta chains from one sample sequenced in a study of shared clonotypes between healthy human individuals. Repertoires were generated with immunoSEQ multiplex PCR, while TCRdb's copy carries only in-frame clones and drops some. The sample holds some 1.5 million clones, roughly 96% seen once. Sequenced input: naive CD4+ T cells sorted from blood. Stated subset: CD45RA+ positively selected. Receptors originate from a man aged 25-45 years in good health.

The chain employs TRBV5-1 and TRBJ2-3, with D possibly matching TRBD1 (5 bases). There are 15 residues in the CDR3. Germline V gene lookup returns CDR1 SGHRS and CDR2 YFSETQ. Trimming stripped 1 base from V and 1 base from J, with 10 bases between. The CDR3 nucleotides are TGCGCCAGCAGCTTGACAGGCCCGGGCACAGATACGCAGTATTTT. Encoded protein: CASSLTGPGTDTQYF.

This clone was observed a handful of times. The V gene is TRBV28, the J gene TRBJ1-5; D gene ambiguous. Germline CDR1 reads MDHEN; CDR2 reads SYDVKM. The CDR3 totals 15 residues. V was cut by 4 bases and J by 2 bases, with 12 bases left in between. The CDR3 is CASSSGGEGNQPQHF. CDR3 DNA sequence: TGTGCCAGCAGTTCAGGTGGGGAGGGCAATCAGCCCCAGCATTTT.

The chain couples TRBV11-2 to TRBJ1-2, with no clear D. The V gene lost 1 base and the J gene lost 0 bases, with 18 bases spanning the gap. Germline V gene data show CDR1 as SGHAT and CDR2 as FQNNGV. The CDR3 is 18 amino acids. CDR3 protein: CASSLGPDGFQANYGYTF. DNA for the CDR3: TGTGCCAGCAGCTTAGGACCGGACGGGTTCCAAGCTAACTATGGCTACACCTTC.

The chain couples TRBV5-6 to TRBJ2-1; 12 positions agree with TRBD2. Germline V lookup: CDR1 SGHDT, CDR2 YYEEEE. With 0 bases clipped from V and 9 bases from J, the junction kept 7 bases outside the gene matches. CDR3 length: 16 amino acids. The CDR3, as DNA: TGTGCCAGCAGCTTGGTTTTACTAGCGGGAGGCGGTGAGCAGTTCTTC. Protein product: CASSLVLLAGGGEQFF.

The chain employs TRBV7-2 and TRBJ2-2, with a possible D match to TRBD1 (7 bases). V lost 0 bases to trimming and J lost 7 bases, with 12 bases between them. This CDR3 is 15 amino acids long. Germline V lookup: CDR1 SGHTA, CDR2 FQGNSA. The CDR3 region is CASSLARGVSGELFF. Here the CDR3 DNA reads TGTGCCAGCAGCTTAGCCAGGGGGGTGAGCGGGGAGCTGTTTTTT.

The J gene is TRBJ1-3, the V gene TRBV28; 8 bases match TRBD1. The CDR3 is 16 amino acids. J gave up 1 base and V 3 bases, and 5 bases lay outside the gene matches. Germline V CDR1 and CDR2: MDHEN, SYDVKM. CDR3 in DNA: TGTGCCAGCAGTTTGCAGGGGGCGAAATCTGGAAACACCATATATTTT. It specifies CASSLQGAKSGNTIYF.

The chain couples TRBV7-2 to TRBJ1-1; unclear D gene. Germline V gene data show CDR1 as SGHTA and CDR2 as FQGNSA. The CDR3 covers 13 residues. Trimming removed 2 bases at V and 1 base at J, with 5 bases between. The CDR3 coding sequence is TGTGCCAGCAGCTTAAAACAGAACACTGAAGCTTTCTTT. It encodes CASSLKQNTEAFF.

The genes are TRBV4-1 and TRBJ2-7; 10 nucleotides align to TRBD2. The CDR3 loop spans 14 amino acids. V lost 7 bases to trimming and J lost 7 bases; unmatched junction nucleotides: 10. Germline values: CDR1 MGHRA, CDR2 YSYEKL. DNA of the CDR3: TGCGCCAGCAAACCAGCGGGAGGGCCGGGTGAGCAGTACTTC. This encodes CASKPAGGPGEQYF.

The chain couples TRBV5-1 to TRBJ1-5; D is unclear. Deletions cut 0 bases from V and 7 bases from J, with 11 bases between. The CDR3 runs to 14 residues. Germline V CDR1 and CDR2: SGHRS, YFSETQ. CDR3 DNA sequence: TGCGCCAGCAGCTTGGTACCCGGCCCCCAGCCCCAGCATTTT. This gives the protein CASSLVPGPQPQHF.

This chain links TRBV29-1 with TRBJ2-7; 7 bases are shared with TRBD2. Trimming at V came to 4 bases and at J to 0 bases, leaving 9 bases not matched to a gene. Germline CDR1 is SQVTM and CDR2 is ANQGSEA. This CDR3 contains 15 residues. The CDR3: CSVVSPSGNSYEQYF. As DNA, the CDR3 is TGCAGCGTTGTTTCCCCAAGCGGGAACTCCTACGAGCAGTACTTC.

V is TRBV6-5 and J is TRBJ2-7, with D possibly being TRBD2 (6 bases). Germline loops: CDR1 MNHEY, CDR2 SVGAGI. V was clipped by 6 bases and J by 4 bases, with 13 bases between them. The CDR3 sequence is 13 residues long. In DNA, the CDR3 is TGTGCCAGCAGGGGACTCAGGGAGTACGAGCAGTACTTC. Translating it yields CASRGLREYEQYF.

This sequence joins TRBV20-1 and TRBJ1-4; unclear D gene. The germline V gene has CDR1 DFQATT and CDR2 SNEGSKA (reference sequence). The CDR3 spans 11 residues. The V and J ends lost 8 bases and 3 bases respectively, with 7 bases between them. The CDR3 loop is CSIQPNEKLFF. The CDR3 DNA sequence: TGCAGTATACAGCCTAATGAAAAACTGTTTTTT.

The genes are TRBV11-2 and TRBJ2-7; D gene uncertain. CDR3 size: 11 residues. The V end lost 2 bases, the J end lost 5 bases, and 4 bases lay between the germline ends. Germline V CDR1 and CDR2: SGHAT, FQNNGV. The chain's CDR3 is CASSLSDEQYF. In DNA, the CDR3 is TGTGCCAGCAGCTTAAGCGACGAGCAGTACTTC.

The CDR3 region has the DNA TGTGCCAGCCAAGCCCCCTACAATGAGCAGTTCTTC. This translates into CASQAPYNEQFF. This rearrangement joins TRBV6-1 to TRBJ2-1; no clear D. The CDR3 is 12 residues long. CDR1 MNHNS and CDR2 SASEGT come from the germline V gene. Trimming cost V 8 bases and J 2 bases, with 7 bases left between them.

J is TRBJ1-4 and V is TRBV2; tentatively, D is TRBD1 (6 bases). V was shortened by 5 bases and J by 2 bases, with 9 bases between the two germline ends. Germline V gene lookup returns CDR1 SNHLY and CDR2 FYNNEI. The length of the CDR3 is 14 residues. The CDR3 DNA reads TGTGCCAGCAGTTACAGGGTGACTAATGAAAAACTGTTTTTT. It yields the protein CASSYRVTNEKLFF.

V and J are TRBV5-1 and TRBJ2-1, with 11 bases fitting TRBD2. In germline, CDR1 is SGHRS, CDR2 YFSETQ. The J segment lost 6 bases and the V segment lost 4 bases, leaving 12 bases of the junction unmatched. The CDR3 extends over 17 amino acids. CDR3 amino acids: CASSTDLAGGAPNEQFF. In nucleotides, the CDR3 is TGCGCCAGCAGCACCGACTTAGCGGGAGGGGCCCCCAATGAGCAGTTCTTC.

V is TRBV29-1 and J is TRBJ2-1; the D gene could be TRBD1 or TRBD2 (5 bases each). V lost 1 base and J lost 3, with 13 bases in between. The CDR3 is 15 residues long. Germline CDR1 reads SQVTM; CDR2 reads ANQGSEA. The CDR3, as DNA: TGCAGCGTTGAAGTAAGGGGCGGAGGCTACAATGAGCAGTTCTTC. Its protein product is CSVEVRGGGYNEQFF.

As concerns this clone: The sample contains more than one DNA sequence encoding this CDR3. The J gene is TRBJ2-3, the V gene TRBV11-2; D is undetermined. V lost 5 bases and J lost 5, with 5 bases in between. The CDR3 length is 11 residues. Per germline, CDR1 SGHAT and CDR2 FQNNGV. The CDR3 DNA reads TGTGCCAGCAGCCTATTAGATACGCAGTATTTT. Amino acids: CASSLLDTQYF. Full variable domain (remainder filled in from reference TRBV11-2 and TRBJ2-3): EAGVAQSPRYKIIEKRQSVAFWCNPISGHATLYWYQQILGQGPKLLIQFQNNGVVDDSQLPKDRFSAERLKGVDSTLKIQPAKLEDSAVYLCASSLLDTQYFGPGTRLTVL.

The chain uses TRBV5-1 and TRBJ2-1; 8 nucleotides line up with TRBD2. This CDR3 is 15 amino acids long. V lost 3 bases and J lost 8; bases outside the gene matches: 10. Germline CDR1 and CDR2: SGHRS and YFSETQ. The CDR3 region has the DNA TGCGCCAGCAGCTCTGGACTAGCCGCTTCCGATGAGCAGTTCTTC. Protein: CASSSGLAASDEQFF.

The V call is TRBV7-6, the J call TRBJ2-5; the D gene is possibly TRBD1 (5 bases). CDR1 and CDR2 (germline): SGHVS, FNYEAQ. Trimming left V 0 bases short and J 5 bases short, with 10 bases between. This CDR3 contains 14 residues. In DNA, the CDR3 is TGTGCCAGCAGCTTAGCTTCAGGGTCGGAGACCCAGTACTTC. Its protein product is CASSLASGSETQYF.

V is TRBV5-1 and J is TRBJ1-5; 11 nucleotides line up with TRBD1. CDR1 is SGHRS, CDR2 YFSETQ, per germline. V lost 1 base to trimming and J lost 3 bases; unmatched junction nucleotides: 12. There are 19 residues in the CDR3. The CDR3: CASSLLPDRGPLDNQPQHF. DNA for the CDR3: TGCGCCAGCAGCTTGTTGCCGGACAGGGGGCCTTTGGACAATCAGCCCCAGCATTTT.

The chain carries TRBV7-2 and TRBJ2-1, with 7 bases aligning to TRBD1. Looked up from germline, CDR1 is SGHTA and CDR2 is FQGNSA. The CDR3 loop spans 18 amino acids. J was trimmed by 9 bases and V by 4 bases; bases with no gene match: 21. The CDR3 sequence is CASSSLGTAGQKDGEQFF. The CDR3, as DNA: TGTGCCAGCAGCTCACTAGGGACAGCAGGGCAGAAGGATGGTGAGCAGTTCTTC.

As for this clone: Additional DNA sequences in this sample encode the identical CDR3. This rearrangement joins TRBV10-3 to TRBJ2-3; D ambiguous. The V and J ends lost 0 bases and 3 bases respectively, with 1 base between them. Germline CDR1 and CDR2: ENHRY and SYGVKD. The CDR3 loop spans 12 amino acids. The CDR3 coding sequence is TGTGCCATCAGTGAGTCAACAGATACGCAGTATTTT. Amino acids: CAISESTDTQYF.

V gene TRBV5-7 combines with J gene TRBJ2-1; TRBD1 or TRBD2 may be the D gene (5 bases each). TRBV5-7 is placed among ORFs of uncertain function. V was clipped by 5 bases and J by 6 bases, with 12 bases between them. The CDR3 has 13 amino acids. The CDR3 bases are TGTGCCAGCAGGTTGAGGGGTCGCAATGAGCAGTTCTTC. It translates to CASRLRGRNEQFF.

A single count supports this clone. CDR3 in amino acids: CASSWSYGGLNTEAFF. Written as DNA, the CDR3 is TGCGCCAGCAGCTGGTCGTATGGTGGGTTGAACACTGAAGCTTTCTTT. The J gene is TRBJ1-1, the V gene TRBV5-1; D gene ambiguous. The CDR3 is 16 amino acids. The V gene lost 3 bases and the J gene lost 0 bases, with 15 bases spanning the gap. In germline, CDR1 is SGHRS, CDR2 YFSETQ.